Following are 25 T cell receptor beta chains from one sample sequenced in a study of regulatory T cells in long-lasting Graves disease. Sequencing libraries for TCR beta were prepared with iRepertoire HTBI primers and Arm-PCR of CDR3 regions. TCRdb reprocessed the multiplex PCR reads via MiXCR and lists one record per CDR3 protein. The repertoire has under 300,000 distinct CDR3 sequences, approximately 18% of them found once; the top ten carry around 13%. Specified time point: newly diagnosed GD, antithyroid drugs for less than 3 months. From PBMCs, RNA was extracted and then used to make the TCR library. The sample was also reused in another study, on T cells in Graves' hyperthyroidism and ophthalmopathy.

The sample consisted of peripheral blood mononuclear cells (PBMCs), taken at new diagnosis, from a patient treated with antithyroid drugs. The origin of the receptors is a woman younger than 45 with Graves disease.

The table lists this clonotype with many counts. V usage is TRBV6-5 and J usage is TRBJ1-2; 9 nucleotides agree with TRBD1. The CDR3 is made up of 17 amino acids. CDR1 MNHEY and CDR2 SVGAGI come from the germline V gene. V lost 0 bases and J lost 4; bases outside the gene matches: 9. The chain's CDR3 is CASSYSPWTGETYGYTF. The CDR3 nucleotides are TGTGCCAGCAGTTACTCCCCCTGGACAGGGGAGACCTATGGCTACACCTTC.

The chain joins TRBV19 to TRBJ2-5; D gene ambiguous. The CDR3 spans 12 residues. V shed 4 bases and J shed 3 bases, with 6 bases lying between them. Germline CDR1 is LNHDA and CDR2 is SQIVND (reference sequence). For the CDR3, the DNA is TGTGCCAGTAGTAACAAGGAAGAGACCCAGTACTTC. Translating gives CASSNKEETQYF.

This clonotype was detected ten times or more. The gene calls are TRBV7-9 and TRBJ1-1; D unresolved. CDR1 is SEHNR, CDR2 FQNEAQ, per germline (reference sequence). The CDR3 is made up of 16 amino acids. V was cut by 3 bases and J by 1 base, with 15 bases left in between. The CDR3 here is CASSFPDGKWNTEAFF. The CDR3 DNA is TGTGCCAGCAGCTTCCCTGACGGAAAATGGAACACTGAAGCTTTCTTT.

For this clonotype: This may be a read error, as it is one base from a much larger clone. CDR3 sequence reads: CASSGDPSSNYGYTF. The DNA for the CDR3 is TGCGCCAGCAGTGGGGACCCTAGTAGTAACTATGGCTACACCTTC. The chain joins TRBV10-2 to TRBJ1-2; TRBD1 is a possible D gene (5 bases). V was pared by 4 bases and J by 1 base, with 13 bases between. CDR1 is WSHSY, CDR2 SAAADI, per germline. CDR3 length: 15 residues.

This clonotype was found many times. CDR3 DNA: TGTGCCAGCAGTTACCGGCAGGGGGGAAATTCACCCCTCCACTTT. Its protein is CASSYRQGGNSPLHF. The chain couples TRBV6-5 to TRBJ1-6, with TRBD1 matching over 7 bases. The CDR3 spans 15 residues. Looked up from germline, CDR1 is MNHEY and CDR2 is SVGAGI. With 2 bases clipped from V and 7 bases from J, the junction kept 5 bases outside the gene matches.

On this clonotype: With a far larger clone one base away, a read error is the likely cause. This chain connects TRBV6-2 or TRBV6-3 to TRBJ1-1; D unclear. The ends were cut back, 6 bases at V and 3 bases at J, with 14 bases in the middle. CDR1 is MNHEY, CDR2 SVGEGT, per germline. The CDR3 runs 14 residues. The CDR3 nucleotides are TGTGCCAGCAGCGAAACGCCAATGGACACTGAAGCTTTCTTT. Protein: CASSETPMDTEAFF.

This clonotype was detected many times. The genes are TRBV12-3 or TRBV12-4 and TRBJ1-2; 10 nucleotides line up with TRBD1. The junction had 5 bases not matched to a gene; V was cut back by 0 bases and J by 4 bases. The CDR3 is 16 residues long. The chain's CDR3 is CASSLATGGGSYGYTF. Here the CDR3 DNA reads TGTGCCAGCAGTTTAGCGACAGGGGGCGGAAGCTATGGCTACACCTTC.

This clonotype has ten or more counts. The rearrangement links TRBV11-2 to TRBJ1-5; D might be TRBD1 (5 bases). Trimming took 4 bases from V and 3 from J, leaving 13 bases between them. The germline gives CDR1 SGHAT, CDR2 FQNNGV. The length of the CDR3 is 15 residues. CDR3 amino acids: CASSSLGGVNQPQHF. CDR3 nucleotide sequence: TGTGCCAGCAGCTCCCTAGGAGGGGTCAATCAGCCCCAGCATTTT.

This clonotype was counted many times. The V call is TRBV20-1, the J call TRBJ2-2; TRBD1 matches 7 bases. Germline CDR1 and CDR2: DFQATT and SNEGSKA (reference sequence). Trimming removed 6 bases from V and 6 bases from J; junction bases left unmatched: 10. This CDR3 is 14 amino acids long. The DNA of the CDR3 is TGCAGTGCGATCGACAGGGATGGGGCCGGGGAGCTGTTTTTT. Residues: CSAIDRDGAGELFF.

J is TRBJ2-7 and V is TRBV5-4; D unresolved. Germline loops: CDR1 SGHNT, CDR2 YYREEE (reference sequence). The V and J ends lost 4 bases and 3 bases respectively, with 11 bases between them. The CDR3 loop spans 13 amino acids. The CDR3 region is CASSVQADYEQYF. The CDR3 region has the DNA TGTGCCAGCAGCGTCCAAGCCGACTACGAGCAGTACTTC.

Details on this clonotype: It is likely a read error: a sequence one base away is far more abundant. The chain combines TRBV12-3 or TRBV12-4 with TRBJ2-7; D is possibly TRBD2 (6 bases). With 2 bases removed from V and 7 bases from J, the gap between germline ends came to 18 bases. This CDR3 contains 15 residues. The CDR3 spells CASSLSGTGDDEQYF. The CDR3 DNA sequence: TGTGCCAGCAGTTTATCTGGGACGGGGGACGATGAGCAGTACTTC.

This clonotype was detected a few times. The rearrangement uses TRBV20-1 and TRBJ2-1, with TRBD2 as a possible D gene (5 bases). Germline assignment: CDR1 DFQATT and CDR2 SNEGSKA (reference sequence). The CDR3 totals 14 residues. With 1 base removed from V and 1 base from J, the gap between germline ends came to 8 bases. CDR3 amino acids: CSARVPGSYNEQFF. CDR3 bases: TGCAGTGCTAGAGTGCCGGGATCCTACAATGAGCAGTTCTTC.

This clonotype came up many times. The chain has TRBV11-2 and TRBJ2-1; D is possibly TRBD1 (6 bases). V lost 0 bases to trimming and J lost 12 bases, with 12 bases between them. Germline CDR1 and CDR2: SGHAT and FQNNGV. The CDR3 consists of 13 residues. The CDR3 sequence is CASSLDRTVGQFF. DNA of the CDR3: TGTGCCAGCAGCTTAGATCGGACAGTCGGGCAGTTCTTC.

This clonotype was found many times. The chain is built from TRBV11-3 and TRBJ1-1; 7 bases map to TRBD1. This CDR3 spans 14 amino acids. V was pared by 5 bases and J by 4 bases, with 7 bases of the junction left unmatched. Germline CDR1 SGHNT, CDR2 YENEEA. CDR3 amino acids: CASSANRGSTEAFF. CDR3 nucleotide sequence: TGTGCCAGCAGCGCCAACAGGGGAAGCACTGAAGCTTTCTTT.

This clonotype was observed at least ten times. The J gene is TRBJ1-2, the V gene TRBV6-1; possible D gene TRBD1, 6 bases. V dropped 1 base and J dropped 2 bases, with 11 bases sitting between them. The CDR3 consists of 15 residues. CDR1 is MNHNS and CDR2 is SASEGT in the germline V gene. CDR3 DNA: TGTGCCAGCAGTGAAGGCAGGGGTTCCAACTATGGCTACACCTTC. This translates into CASSEGRGSNYGYTF.

This clonotype showed up many times. This sequence joins TRBV6-1 and TRBJ1-3; a possible D gene is TRBD1 (5 bases). V was cut by 5 bases and J by 0 bases, with 11 bases left in between. Germline V gene lookup returns CDR1 MNHNS and CDR2 SASEGT. This CDR3 contains 15 residues. In nucleotides, the CDR3 is TGTGCCAGCAGTACGACCAGGGTCTCTGGAAACACCATATATTTT. This codes for CASSTTRVSGNTIYF.

This chain uses TRBV18 with TRBJ2-2, with D unresolved. The CDR3 runs to 14 residues. Germline CDR1 KGHSH, CDR2 LQKENI. Trimming removed 0 bases from V and 6 bases from J, with 8 bases in between. CDR3 nucleotide sequence: TGTGCCAGCTCACCACCGGTCTTATCCGGGGAGCTGTTTTTT. This encodes CASSPPVLSGELFF.

Ten or more counts support this clonotype. This chain joins TRBV25-1 and TRBJ2-5, with unresolved D. CDR1 is MGHDK and CDR2 is SYGVNS in the germline V gene. The CDR3 length is 14 residues. Deletions cut 6 bases from V and 5 bases from J, with 16 bases between. The CDR3 protein is CASRDTTVWETQYF. The CDR3 region has the DNA TGTGCCAGCAGGGATACAACCGTTTGGGAGACCCAGTACTTC.

As concerns this clonotype: A read error may explain this, as a much larger clone is one base away. The genes are TRBV2 and TRBJ2-1; 7 bases are shared with TRBD2. Germline loops: CDR1 SNHLY, CDR2 FYNNEI. The length of the CDR3 is 11 residues. The V gene end was trimmed by 7 bases and the J gene end by 9 bases; junction bases not matched to a gene: 3. The CDR3 reads CASTQRGEQFF. In nucleotides, the CDR3 is TGTGCCAGCACTCAGCGGGGTGAGCAGTTCTTC.

This clonotype was detected many times. J is TRBJ1-1 and V is TRBV12-5; D gene uncertain. V dropped 5 bases and J dropped 7 bases, with 14 bases sitting between them. Germline V CDR1 and CDR2: LGHNT, FRNRAP. The CDR3 runs 13 residues. DNA for the CDR3: TGTGCTAGTGGTCGGTGGGAGGCGGGTGAAGCTTTCTTT. It yields the protein CASGRWEAGEAFF.

This clonotype was observed a handful of times. This may come from a read error, since a much larger clone is one base off. The rearrangement uses TRBV29-1 and TRBJ1-5; D is perhaps TRBD1 (6 bases). CDR3 length: 13 amino acids. Looked up from germline, CDR1 is SQVTM and CDR2 is ANQGSEA. The CDR3 loop is CSVTTGRNRPQHF. In nucleotides, the CDR3 is TGCAGCGTTACCACAGGGAGAAATCGGCCCCAGCATTTT.

As concerns this clonotype: Being one base from a much bigger clone, this may be a read error. The J gene is TRBJ1-2, the V gene TRBV7-9; D uncertain. CDR3 size: 11 residues. Germline V gene data show CDR1 as SEHNR and CDR2 as FQNEAQ (reference sequence). The V end was cut by 3 bases, the J end by 10 bases, with 9 bases between. CDR3 coding DNA: TGTGCCAGCAGCTTTGGTGAGGCCTACACCTTC. Translating gives CASSFGEAYTF. The whole variable domain, filled in from reference TRBV7-9 and TRBJ1-2, reads DTGVSQNPRHKITKRGQNVTFRCDPISEHNRLYWYRQTLGQGPEFLTYFQNEAQLEKSRLLSDRFSAERPKGSFSTLEIQRTEQGDSAMYLCASSFGEAYTFGSGTRLTVV.

This clonotype was seen repeatedly, ten times or more. The chain recombines TRBV12-3 or TRBV12-4 with TRBJ1-1, with D possibly matching TRBD1 (5 bases). V was shortened by 6 bases and J by 5 bases, with 19 bases between the two germline ends. The CDR3 runs 15 residues. The CDR3 sequence is CASSNGQLGVTEAFF. The DNA for the CDR3 is TGTGCCAGCAGCAATGGACAACTAGGGGTGACTGAAGCTTTCTTT.

This clonotype has ten or more counts. V is TRBV29-1 and J is TRBJ2-3; the match to TRBD1 covers 8 bases. The germline CDR1 and CDR2 sequences are SQVTM and ANQGSEA. J lost 3 bases, V lost 3 bases, and 5 bases had no gene match. This CDR3 contains 14 residues. This CDR3 is CSVDGDRLTDTQYF. The CDR3 nucleotides read TGCAGCGTTGATGGGGACAGGTTAACAGATACGCAGTATTTT.

This clonotype showed up many times. CDR3 DNA sequence: TGTGCCAGTAGCATATCGGACAGGGAAGTTGAGCAGTTCTTC. Protein: CASSISDREVEQFF. This rearrangement joins TRBV19 to TRBJ2-1; TRBD1 agrees at 8 bases. This CDR3 region has 14 residues. V lost 6 bases and J lost 9; bases outside the gene matches: 10. Germline V CDR1 and CDR2: LNHDA, SQIVND (reference sequence).